The clone carrying this TCR beta chain has ten or more counts. No antigen is known for it. The data are from a study of T cells after yellow fever vaccination. Study observations and caveats: Abundant contaminating clonotypes from the bulk population could appear in FACS-sorted repertoires.

MiXCR was run by TCRdb on the 5' RACE reads, yielding one entry per CDR3 protein. The sample carries approximately 300,000 distinct CDR3 sequences, approximately 7% recorded once. The CDR3 extends over 14 amino acids. V was clipped by 5 bases and J by 1 base, with 11 bases between them. Germline V gene lookup returns CDR1 LNHDA and CDR2 SQIVND (reference sequence). The chain links TRBV19 to TRBJ1-1; D is unresolved. This clonotype originated in a man younger than 30 who received the YFV17D yellow fever vaccine. Sequencing used PBMCs, obtained approximately 40 days after the first yellow fever vaccination. The CDR3 here is CASSVGRGNTEAFF. The CDR3 DNA follows: TGTGCCAGTAGTGTCGGGCGGGGGAACACTGAAGCTTTCTTT.